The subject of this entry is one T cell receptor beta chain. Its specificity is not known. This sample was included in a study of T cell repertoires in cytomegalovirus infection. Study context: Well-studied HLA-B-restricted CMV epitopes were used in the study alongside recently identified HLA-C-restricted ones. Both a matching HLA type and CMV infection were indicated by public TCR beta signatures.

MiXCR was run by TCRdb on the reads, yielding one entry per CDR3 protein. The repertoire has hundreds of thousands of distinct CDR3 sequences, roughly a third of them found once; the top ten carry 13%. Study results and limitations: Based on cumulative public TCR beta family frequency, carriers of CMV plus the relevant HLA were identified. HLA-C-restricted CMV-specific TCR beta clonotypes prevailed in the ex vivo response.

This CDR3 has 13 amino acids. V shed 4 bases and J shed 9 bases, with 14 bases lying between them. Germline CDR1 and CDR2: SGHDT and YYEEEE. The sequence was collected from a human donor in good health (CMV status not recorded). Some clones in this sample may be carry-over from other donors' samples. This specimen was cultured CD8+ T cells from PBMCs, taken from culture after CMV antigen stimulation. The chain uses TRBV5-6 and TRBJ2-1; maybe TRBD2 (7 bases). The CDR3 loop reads CASSGMGGGEQFF. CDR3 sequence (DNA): TGTGCCAGCAGCGGAATGGGAGGGGGTGAGCAGTTCTTC.